This TCR beta chain was sequenced during a study of shared clonotypes between healthy human individuals. Regarding this clone: Its antigen is not identified.

Notes on the study in general: A generally larger estimated richness was seen in naive subsets than in memory subsets.

The V end was cut by 9 bases, the J end by 0 bases, with 8 bases between. Germline V lookup: CDR1 MNHEY, CDR2 SVGAGI. This CDR3 is 12 amino acids long. Repertoires were generated with immunoSEQ multiplex PCR, while TCRdb's copy carries only in-frame clones and drops some. Among 950,000 to 1,300,000 clones listed, about three quarters were seen once. The chain employs TRBV6-5 and TRBJ1-1, with D uncertain. The material sequenced was memory CD4+ T cells sorted from blood. Stated subset: CD45RA-negative fraction. This TCR derives from a man younger than 35 in good health. CDR3 bases: TGTGCCAGGGTCCAACTGAACACTGAAGCTTTCTTT. Its protein product is CARVQLNTEAFF.